A single sample gave rise to the 9 T cell receptor beta chains below, sequenced in a study of T-cell reconstitution after alpha-beta-depleted transplantation in children. Unique molecular identifiers tagged the TCRbeta library. TCRdb itself ran the PCR reads through MiXCR, one entry per CDR3 protein. The sample carries 280,000 or so distinct CDR3 sequences, around 10% recorded once. The specimen comprised peripheral blood, sampled 180 days after TCRalphabeta/CD19-depleted stem cell transplant. These receptors came from a male patient between 2 and 15 years old who had a stem cell transplant for chronic granulomatous disease, so the T cells may come from the graft donor.

The rearrangement uses TRBV30 and TRBJ2-2; unclear D gene. The germline V gene encodes CDR1 GTSNPN and CDR2 SVGIG (reference sequence). This CDR3 spans 15 amino acids. V was pared by 4 bases and J by 0 bases, with 12 bases between. The CDR3 here is CAWTLTRANTGELFF. CDR3 coding DNA: TGTGCCTGGACCCTAACCCGCGCGAACACCGGGGAGCTGTTTTTT.

This clonotype was counted at least ten times. The V and J genes are TRBV6-5 and TRBJ2-3; no definite D call. CDR3 size: 14 residues. Germline V gene data show CDR1 as MNHEY and CDR2 as SVGAGI. Trimming shortened V by 0 bases and J by 0 bases, and 4 bases separated the two germline ends. The CDR3 loop reads CASSYSGSTDTQYF. The CDR3 region has the DNA TGTGCCAGCAGTTACTCAGGGAGCACAGATACGCAGTATTTT.

With respect to this clonotype: A read error may be the cause here, since a much bigger clone is one base away. V and J are TRBV10-3 and TRBJ2-1, with D perhaps TRBD1 or TRBD2 (6 bases each). Germline V gene sequence: CDR1 ENHRY, CDR2 SYGVKD. The CDR3 extends over 13 amino acids. V lost 10 bases and J lost 8, with 18 bases in between. CDR3 bases: TGTGCCAGCCAGGGGACTGAGTCCCATGAGCAGTTCTTC. Its protein is CASQGTESHEQFF.

In this sample, this clonotype turned up a few times. Being one base from a much bigger clone, this may be a read error. V usage is TRBV7-9 and J usage is TRBJ2-5; unclear D gene. The CDR3 is 13 amino acids. Per germline, CDR1 SEHNR and CDR2 FQNEAQ (reference sequence). The V gene lost 0 bases and the J gene lost 2 bases, with 4 bases spanning the gap. The CDR3 loop reads CASSLACQETQYF. CDR3 bases: TGTGCCAGCAGCTTAGCCTGTCAAGAGACCCAGTACTTC.

This clonotype has at least ten counts. The chain employs TRBV7-6 and TRBJ2-7; no firm D call. The CDR3 consists of 13 residues. V lost 1 base to trimming and J lost 5 bases, with 9 bases between them. CDR1 and CDR2 from the germline V gene are SGHVS and FNYEAQ. This CDR3 reads CASSLGVSNEQYF. The CDR3 DNA sequence: TGTGCCAGCAGCTTAGGGGTCTCAAACGAGCAGTACTTC.

There are many counts of this clonotype. The chain uses TRBV4-3 and TRBJ2-1; D tentatively fits TRBD1 or TRBD2 (5 bases each). The V gene's germline CDR1 is LGHNA and CDR2 YSLEER. V was cut by 1 base and J by 6 bases, with 16 bases left in between. The CDR3 consists of 16 residues. CDR3 DNA: TGCGCCAGCAGCCAAGTTTTGAGAGGGGACGGCAATGAGCAGTTCTTC. Protein: CASSQVLRGDGNEQFF.

This clonotype was seen at least ten times. This chain connects TRBV12-3 or TRBV12-4 to TRBJ1-2, with D hard to call. Trimming took off 4 bases at V and 2 bases at J, with 8 bases between the two ends. The CDR3 is made up of 13 amino acids. This CDR3 reads CASSWGINYGYTF. The CDR3 DNA reads TGTGCCAGCAGTTGGGGAATCAACTATGGCTACACCTTC.

This sequence joins TRBV20-1 and TRBJ2-7, with 7 bases that match TRBD2. V dropped 5 bases and J dropped 3; count of bases not matched to a gene: 13. From germline, CDR1 is DFQATT and CDR2 SNEGSKA (reference sequence). The CDR3 contains 15 residues. CDR3: CSAGPPGRGVYEQYF. CDR3 nucleotides: TGCAGTGCTGGCCCCCCTGGCCGGGGGGTCTACGAGCAGTACTTC.

This clonotype appeared a few times. The chain couples TRBV12-3 or TRBV12-4 to TRBJ1-4; D gene uncertain. Trimming stripped 3 bases from V and 6 bases from J, with 5 bases between. There are 12 residues in the CDR3. CDR3: CASSLEDEKLFF. The CDR3 nucleotides are TGTGCCAGCAGTTTGGAGGATGAAAAACTGTTTTTT.